These T cell receptor beta chains were read from a single sample in a study of blood T cell repertoires in COVID-19. Data came from immunoSEQ multiplex PCR; TCRdb stores just in-frame clones and leaves some out. Found here are about 380,000 clones, approximately 88% of them singletons; the top ten hold 1% to 1.5%. The source material was peripheral blood. The receptors come from a man in his forties with acute or convalescent COVID-19. CDR3s include the opening cysteine and the closing phenylalanine or tryptophan. D genes are given only for firm matches. Only some rows state a clone size, as once, few, many or a class for expanded clones.

j_call: TRBJ2-7; v_call: TRBV27; clone_size: .; d_call: .; cdr3_aa: CASSLTSSYEQYF; cdr3_nt: TGTGCCAGCAGTTTAACCAGCTCCTACGAGCAGTACTTC
j_call: TRBJ1-1; v_call: TRBV18; clone_size: .; d_call: TRBD1; cdr3_aa: CASSLLGQVETTEAFF; cdr3_nt: TGTGCCAGCTCACTTTTAGGACAGGTGGAGACCACTGAAGCTTTCTTT
j_call: TRBJ2-1; v_call: TRBV7-2; clone_size: .; d_call: TRBD2; cdr3_aa: CASSLGAGGLNEQFF; cdr3_nt: TGTGCCAGCAGCTTAGGTGCGGGGGGGCTCAATGAGCAGTTCTTC
j_call: TRBJ1-2; v_call: TRBV6-1; clone_size: .; d_call: .; cdr3_aa: CASSDRPRVNYGYTF; cdr3_nt: TGTGCCAGCAGTGACCGACCCAGGGTAAACTATGGCTACACCTTC
j_call: TRBJ2-1; v_call: TRBV6-4; clone_size: many; d_call: .; cdr3_aa: CASSDSSGSYNEQFF; cdr3_nt: TGTGCCAGCAGTGACTCTAGCGGCTCCTACAATGAGCAGTTCTTC
j_call: TRBJ2-7; v_call: TRBV18; clone_size: .; d_call: .; cdr3_aa: CASSPRTGGQGNHEQYF; cdr3_nt: TGTGCCAGCTCACCACGAACGGGTGGTCAGGGAAACCACGAGCAGTACTTC
j_call: TRBJ2-5; v_call: TRBV7-9; clone_size: .; d_call: .; cdr3_aa: CASSLGAAQETQYF; cdr3_nt: TGTGCCAGCAGCTTAGGGGCAGCACAAGAGACCCAGTACTTC
j_call: TRBJ2-7; v_call: TRBV12-3/TRBV12-4; clone_size: once; d_call: .; cdr3_aa: CASRTGTSDEQYF; cdr3_nt: TGTGCCAGCCGAACAGGGACGAGCGACGAGCAGTACTTC
j_call: TRBJ2-1; v_call: TRBV6-4; clone_size: .; d_call: TRBD1; cdr3_aa: CASSDSTGGYNEQFF; cdr3_nt: TGTGCCAGCAGTGACTCGACAGGGGGCTACAATGAGCAGTTCTTC
j_call: TRBJ2-1; v_call: TRBV4-2; clone_size: .; d_call: .; cdr3_aa: CASSQTTGAPYNEQFF; cdr3_nt: TGTGCCAGCAGCCAAACGACAGGTGCTCCCTACAATGAGCAGTTCTTC
j_call: TRBJ2-3; v_call: TRBV5-8; clone_size: .; d_call: TRBD2; cdr3_aa: CASSSGLAGASLDTQYF; cdr3_nt: TGTGCCAGCAGCTCCGGACTAGCGGGGGCTTCCTTGGATACGCAGTATTTT
j_call: TRBJ1-2; v_call: TRBV4-2; clone_size: .; d_call: .; cdr3_aa: CASSQEWRNYGYTF; cdr3_nt: TGTGCCAGCAGCCAAGAGTGGCGGAACTATGGCTACACCTTC
j_call: TRBJ2-5; v_call: TRBV6-4; clone_size: once; d_call: TRBD2; cdr3_aa: CASSDRLAGVEETQYF; cdr3_nt: TGTGCCAGCAGTGACCGACTAGCGGGAGTTGAAGAGACCCAGTACTTC
j_call: TRBJ2-3; v_call: TRBV29-1; clone_size: .; d_call: .; cdr3_aa: CSAEAGTDTQYF; cdr3_nt: TGCAGCGCCGAGGCCGGCACAGATACGCAGTATTTT
j_call: TRBJ1-5; v_call: TRBV19; clone_size: .; d_call: TRBD1; cdr3_aa: CASTAGGHQPQHF; cdr3_nt: TGTGCCAGTACGGCAGGGGGGCATCAGCCCCAGCATTTT
j_call: TRBJ2-7; v_call: TRBV12-1; clone_size: .; d_call: .; cdr3_aa: CASSSEGLAGFAHYEQYF; cdr3_nt: TGTGCCAGCAGCTCTGAGGGACTAGCGGGGTTCGCTCACTACGAGCAGTACTTC
j_call: TRBJ1-4; v_call: TRBV5-1; clone_size: once; d_call: .; cdr3_aa: CASSPPGGAEEKLFF; cdr3_nt: TGCGCCAGCAGCCCGCCCGGGGGGGCTGAGGAAAAACTGTTTTTT
j_call: TRBJ1-3; v_call: TRBV10-3; clone_size: .; d_call: .; cdr3_aa: CAIKEEATGNTIYF; cdr3_nt: TGTGCCATCAAGGAGGAGGCCACTGGAAACACCATATATTTT
j_call: TRBJ1-2; v_call: TRBV7-9; clone_size: .; d_call: TRBD1; cdr3_aa: CASSLEGQGHTF; cdr3_nt: TGTGCCAGCAGCTTAGAGGGACAGGGACACACCTTC
j_call: TRBJ1-2; v_call: TRBV7-9; clone_size: .; d_call: .; cdr3_aa: CASSSLGGQGGYTF; cdr3_nt: TGTGCCAGCAGCTCCTTGGGGGGGCAGGGTGGCTACACCTTC
j_call: TRBJ2-3; v_call: TRBV4-1; clone_size: .; d_call: TRBD2; cdr3_aa: CATRASGNQDTQYF; cdr3_nt: TGCGCCACCCGTGCTAGCGGGAATCAAGATACGCAGTATTTT
j_call: TRBJ1-5; v_call: TRBV20-1; clone_size: .; d_call: .; cdr3_aa: CSAGGAYRVNQPQHF; cdr3_nt: TGCAGTGCTGGTGGGGCTTACAGGGTCAATCAGCCCCAGCATTTT
j_call: TRBJ1-2; v_call: TRBV28; clone_size: .; d_call: .; cdr3_aa: CASSFARSYGYTF; cdr3_nt: TGTGCCAGCAGTTTTGCGAGATCTTATGGCTACACCTTC
j_call: TRBJ2-7; v_call: TRBV10-3; clone_size: few; d_call: TRBD2; cdr3_aa: CATQTALAGGYEQYF; cdr3_nt: TGTGCCACCCAGACCGCCCTAGCGGGAGGCTACGAGCAGTACTTC
j_call: TRBJ1-4; v_call: TRBV19; clone_size: .; d_call: .; cdr3_aa: CASSIGQRGEKLFF; cdr3_nt: TGTGCCAGTAGTATTGGACAGAGGGGTGAAAAACTGTTTTTT
j_call: TRBJ2-1; v_call: TRBV9; clone_size: .; d_call: .; cdr3_aa: CASSVGSEQFF; cdr3_nt: TGTGCCAGCAGCGTCGGGTCTGAGCAGTTCTTC
j_call: TRBJ2-6; v_call: TRBV27; clone_size: .; d_call: TRBD1; cdr3_aa: CASSLSGQGIFGANVLTF; cdr3_nt: TGTGCCAGCAGTTTATCGGGACAGGGGATATTTGGGGCCAACGTCCTGACTTTC
j_call: TRBJ1-5; v_call: TRBV18; clone_size: once; d_call: .; cdr3_aa: CASSPEAGALGQPQHF; cdr3_nt: TGTGCCAGCTCACCAGAGGCAGGGGCTCTTGGACAGCCCCAGCATTTT
j_call: TRBJ1-2; v_call: TRBV5-6; clone_size: .; d_call: .; cdr3_aa: CASSLAVYGYTF; cdr3_nt: TGTGCCAGCAGCTTGGCCGTCTATGGCTACACCTTC
j_call: TRBJ2-1; v_call: TRBV19; clone_size: .; d_call: TRBD2; cdr3_aa: CASSIDGGAGRQQFF; cdr3_nt: TGTGCCAGTAGTATAGACGGGGGGGCGGGACGTCAGCAGTTCTTC
j_call: TRBJ2-3; v_call: TRBV7-3; clone_size: once; d_call: TRBD1; cdr3_aa: CASSLDRGTTDTQYF; cdr3_nt: TGTGCCAGCAGCTTAGACAGGGGTACGACAGATACGCAGTATTTT
j_call: TRBJ1-1; v_call: TRBV7-8; clone_size: few; d_call: .; cdr3_aa: CASSTGQLLNTEAFF; cdr3_nt: TGTGCCAGCAGCACCGGACAGCTTTTGAACACTGAAGCTTTCTTT
j_call: TRBJ2-3; v_call: TRBV6-4; clone_size: many; d_call: TRBD1; cdr3_aa: CASSDGTGGTDTQYF; cdr3_nt: TGTGCCAGCAGTGATGGGACAGGGGGCACAGATACGCAGTATTTT
j_call: TRBJ2-3; v_call: TRBV7-8; clone_size: .; d_call: .; cdr3_aa: CASSSGWTPSTDTQYF; cdr3_nt: TGTGCCAGCAGCTCCGGCTGGACACCAAGCACAGATACGCAGTATTTT
j_call: TRBJ2-1; v_call: TRBV9; clone_size: .; d_call: .; cdr3_aa: CASSVPAAEQFF; cdr3_nt: TGTGCCAGCAGCGTCCCAGCGGCCGAGCAGTTCTTC
j_call: TRBJ2-2; v_call: TRBV7-3; clone_size: .; d_call: .; cdr3_aa: CASSSNGGAGTGELFF; cdr3_nt: TGTGCCAGCAGCTCAAATGGTGGGGCAGGCACCGGGGAGCTGTTTTTT
j_call: TRBJ1-1; v_call: TRBV6-5; clone_size: .; d_call: .; cdr3_aa: CASSYSPLMNTEAFF; cdr3_nt: TGTGCCAGCAGTTACTCCCCCCTAATGAACACTGAAGCTTTCTTT
j_call: TRBJ1-4; v_call: TRBV2; clone_size: .; d_call: .; cdr3_aa: CASSEGGGRQKLFF; cdr3_nt: TGTGCCAGCAGTGAAGGGGGGGGCCGCCAAAAACTGTTTTTT
j_call: TRBJ1-5; v_call: TRBV18; clone_size: once; d_call: .; cdr3_aa: CASSPTNSGNQPQHF; cdr3_nt: TGTGCCAGCTCACCAACTAACTCGGGGAATCAGCCCCAGCATTTT
j_call: TRBJ1-6; v_call: TRBV18; clone_size: .; d_call: TRBD1; cdr3_aa: CASSVGQGAYNSPLHF; cdr3_nt: TGTGCCAGCTCCGTTGGACAGGGGGCCTATAATTCACCCCTCCACTTT
j_call: TRBJ1-4; v_call: TRBV24-1; clone_size: .; d_call: .; cdr3_aa: CATSDSTPTNEKLFF; cdr3_nt: TGTGCCACCAGTGATAGTACACCAACTAATGAAAAACTGTTTTTT
j_call: TRBJ2-3; v_call: TRBV9; clone_size: .; d_call: .; cdr3_aa: CASSVGGRRTDTQYF; cdr3_nt: TGTGCCAGCAGCGTAGGGGGAAGGAGGACAGATACGCAGTATTTT
j_call: TRBJ2-7; v_call: TRBV9; clone_size: .; d_call: TRBD2; cdr3_aa: CASSVSAGVSYEQYF; cdr3_nt: TGTGCCAGCAGCGTATCGGCGGGAGTGTCCTACGAGCAGTACTTC
j_call: TRBJ1-4; v_call: TRBV28; clone_size: .; d_call: TRBD1; cdr3_aa: CASSPRDRGDEKLFF; cdr3_nt: TGTGCCAGCAGTCCCCGGGACAGGGGGGATGAAAAACTGTTTTTT
j_call: TRBJ2-7; v_call: TRBV5-4; clone_size: .; d_call: .; cdr3_aa: CASSWINRDLITYEQYF; cdr3_nt: TGTGCCAGCAGCTGGATCAACCGGGACTTGATAACCTACGAGCAGTACTTC
j_call: TRBJ2-2; v_call: TRBV27; clone_size: .; d_call: .; cdr3_aa: CASSLRPRGTLEGSTGELFF; cdr3_nt: TGTGCCAGCAGTTTACGTCCCAGGGGAACTTTAGAAGGATCCACCGGGGAGCTGTTTTTT
j_call: TRBJ2-5; v_call: TRBV29-1; clone_size: .; d_call: TRBD2; cdr3_aa: CSVAIAGQETQYF; cdr3_nt: TGCAGCGTCGCTATAGCGGGGCAAGAGACCCAGTACTTC
j_call: TRBJ2-3; v_call: TRBV27; clone_size: .; d_call: TRBD2; cdr3_aa: CASSLTPIAGGRADTQYF; cdr3_nt: TGTGCCAGCAGTTTAACCCCTATAGCGGGAGGGCGTGCAGATACGCAGTATTTT
j_call: TRBJ2-2; v_call: TRBV7-3; clone_size: .; d_call: .; cdr3_aa: CASSSGLNTGELFF; cdr3_nt: TGTGCCAGCAGCTCGGGACTGAACACCGGGGAGCTGTTTTTT
j_call: TRBJ2-3; v_call: TRBV28; clone_size: .; d_call: .; cdr3_aa: CASRLARVVITDTQYF; cdr3_nt: TGTGCCAGCAGACTGGCCAGGGTTGTGATCACAGATACGCAGTATTTT
j_call: TRBJ1-2; v_call: TRBV4-2; clone_size: .; d_call: .; cdr3_aa: CASSQGPFEPSARGYTF; cdr3_nt: TGTGCCAGCAGCCAAGGTCCTTTCGAACCTTCCGCGCGGGGCTACACCTTC
j_call: TRBJ2-1; v_call: TRBV7-9; clone_size: .; d_call: .; cdr3_aa: CASSLVNTANEQFF; cdr3_nt: TGTGCCAGCAGCTTAGTAAATACTGCCAATGAGCAGTTCTTC
j_call: TRBJ2-7; v_call: TRBV19; clone_size: .; d_call: .; cdr3_aa: CASSIGTGGGYEQYF; cdr3_nt: TGTGCCAGTAGTATCGGAACAGGAGGAGGGTACGAGCAGTACTTC